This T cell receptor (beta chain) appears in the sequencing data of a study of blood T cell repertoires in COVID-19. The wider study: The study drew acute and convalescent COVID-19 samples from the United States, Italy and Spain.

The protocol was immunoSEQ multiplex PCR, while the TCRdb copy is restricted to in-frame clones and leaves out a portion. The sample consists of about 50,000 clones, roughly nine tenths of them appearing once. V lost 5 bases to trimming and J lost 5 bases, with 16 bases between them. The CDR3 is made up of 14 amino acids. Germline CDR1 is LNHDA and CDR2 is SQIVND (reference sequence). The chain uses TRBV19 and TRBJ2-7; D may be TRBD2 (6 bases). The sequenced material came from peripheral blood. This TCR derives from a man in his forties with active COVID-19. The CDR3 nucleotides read TGTGCCAGTAGTCCCACAGGAGGGGCCCACGAGCAGTACTTC. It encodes CASSPTGGAHEQYF.